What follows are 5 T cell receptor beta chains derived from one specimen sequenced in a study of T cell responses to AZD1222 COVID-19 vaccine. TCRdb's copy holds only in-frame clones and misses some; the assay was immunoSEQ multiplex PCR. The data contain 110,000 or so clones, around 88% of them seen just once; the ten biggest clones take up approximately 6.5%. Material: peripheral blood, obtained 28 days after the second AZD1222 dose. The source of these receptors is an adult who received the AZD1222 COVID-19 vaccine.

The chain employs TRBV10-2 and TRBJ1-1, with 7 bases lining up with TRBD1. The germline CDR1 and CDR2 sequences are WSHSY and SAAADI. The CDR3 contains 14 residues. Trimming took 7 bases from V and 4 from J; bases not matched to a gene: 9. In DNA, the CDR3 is TGCGCCAGCACTCCACAGGGGAGGATCACTGAAGCTTTCTTT. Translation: CASTPQGRITEAFF.

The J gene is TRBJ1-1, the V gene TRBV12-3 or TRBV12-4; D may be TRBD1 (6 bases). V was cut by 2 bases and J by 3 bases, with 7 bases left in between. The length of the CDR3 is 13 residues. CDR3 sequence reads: CASSLKGDTEAFF. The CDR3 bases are TGTGCCAGCAGTTTAAAGGGGGACACTGAAGCTTTCTTT.

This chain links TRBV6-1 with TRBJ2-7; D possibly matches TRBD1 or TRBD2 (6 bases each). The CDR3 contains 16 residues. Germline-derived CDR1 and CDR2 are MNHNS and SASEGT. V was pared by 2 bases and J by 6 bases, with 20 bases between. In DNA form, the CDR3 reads TGTGCCAGCAGTGAATCACTCCCCAAGGGGGGAACCGAGCAGTACTTC. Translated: CASSESLPKGGTEQYF.

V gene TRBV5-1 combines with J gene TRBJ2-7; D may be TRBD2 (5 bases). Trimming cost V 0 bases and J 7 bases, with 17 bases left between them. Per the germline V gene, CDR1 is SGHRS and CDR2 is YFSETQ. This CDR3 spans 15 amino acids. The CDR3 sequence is CASSLEPDGEVEQYF. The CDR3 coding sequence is TGCGCCAGCAGCTTGGAACCGGACGGGGAAGTGGAGCAGTACTTC.

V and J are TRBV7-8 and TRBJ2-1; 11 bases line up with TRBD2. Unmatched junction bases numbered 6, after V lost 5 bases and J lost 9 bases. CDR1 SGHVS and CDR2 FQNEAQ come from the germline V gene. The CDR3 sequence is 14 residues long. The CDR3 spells CASSLSGGAFEQFF. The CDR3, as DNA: TGTGCCAGCAGCCTTAGCGGGGGGGCATTTGAGCAGTTCTTC.